This record concerns one T cell receptor beta chain sequence. The authors' processing: Amplification of reference gene primers was used by the study to estimate nucleated cell counts. The table came from immunoSEQ multiplex PCR; TCRdb's copy has only in-frame clones and leaves some out. V, J and clone size were drawn from that table, and D and trimming were deduced from the DNA. The sample has about 89,000 clones, less than 85% seen once. This record comes from a study of blood T cell repertoires in COVID-19. Turning to the study itself: Both acute and convalescent COVID-19 samples were obtained from the United States, Italy and Spain. T cells, B-cell-depleted T cells, or PBMCs provided the cDNA or gDNA that served as material.

Sequenced input: peripheral blood. The origin of this receptor is a woman of 80 years or more with acute or convalescent COVID-19.

CDR3 residues: CASSEAGATGTGELFF. The CDR3, as DNA: TGTGCCAGCAGTGAAGCGGGGGCGACTGGTACCGGGGAGCTGTTTTTT. The chain is built from TRBV2 and TRBJ2-2; possible D gene TRBD1, 6 bases. Germline V gene sequence: CDR1 SNHLY, CDR2 FYNNEI. The length of the CDR3 is 16 residues. V was cut by 0 bases and J by 5 bases, with 13 bases left in between.